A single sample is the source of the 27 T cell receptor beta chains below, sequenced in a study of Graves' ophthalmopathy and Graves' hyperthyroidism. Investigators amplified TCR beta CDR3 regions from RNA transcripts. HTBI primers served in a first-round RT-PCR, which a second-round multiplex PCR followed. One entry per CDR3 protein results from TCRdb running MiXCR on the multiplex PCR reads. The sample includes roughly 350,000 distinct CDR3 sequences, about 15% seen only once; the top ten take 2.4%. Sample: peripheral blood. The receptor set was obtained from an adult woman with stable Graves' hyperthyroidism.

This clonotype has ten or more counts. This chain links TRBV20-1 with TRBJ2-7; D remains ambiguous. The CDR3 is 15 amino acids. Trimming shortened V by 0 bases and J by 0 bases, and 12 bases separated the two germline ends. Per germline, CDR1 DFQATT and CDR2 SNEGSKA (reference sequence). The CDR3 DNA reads TGCAGTGCTAGAGATTTAGTTTCTGGCTCCTACGAGCAGTACTTC. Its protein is CSARDLVSGSYEQYF.

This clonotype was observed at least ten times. This chain's CDR3 is CASSLGDAGANVLTF. The CDR3 nucleotides read TGTGCCAGCAGTTTAGGGGACGCTGGGGCCAACGTCCTGACTTTC. The chain is built from TRBV28 and TRBJ2-6; either TRBD1 or TRBD2 may fit D (5 bases each). The CDR3 spans 15 residues. The germline V gene has CDR1 MDHEN and CDR2 SYDVKM. Trimming cost V 2 bases and J 2 bases, with 7 bases left between them.

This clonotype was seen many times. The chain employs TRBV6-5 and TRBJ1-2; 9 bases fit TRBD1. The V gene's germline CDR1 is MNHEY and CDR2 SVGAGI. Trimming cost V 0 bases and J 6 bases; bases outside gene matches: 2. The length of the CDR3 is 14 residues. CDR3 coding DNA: TGTGCCAGCAGTTACTCGCGGACAGGGGATGGCTACACCTTC. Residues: CASSYSRTGDGYTF.

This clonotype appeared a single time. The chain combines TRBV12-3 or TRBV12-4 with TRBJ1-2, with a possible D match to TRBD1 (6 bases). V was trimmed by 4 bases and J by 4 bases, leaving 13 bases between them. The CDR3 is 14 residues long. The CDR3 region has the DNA TGTGCCAGCAGTTCGACCGGGACAACCTATGGCTACACCTTC. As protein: CASSSTGTTYGYTF.

CDR3 nucleotides: TGTGCCAGCAGTTTAAAACCAGGGAAGGTGAATTACTATGGCTACACCTTC. Its translation is CASSLKPGKVNYYGYTF. The rearrangement links TRBV12-3 or TRBV12-4 to TRBJ1-2; possible D gene TRBD1, 5 bases. This CDR3 is built from 17 residues. Trimming shortened V by 2 bases and J by 3 bases, and 19 bases separated the two germline ends.

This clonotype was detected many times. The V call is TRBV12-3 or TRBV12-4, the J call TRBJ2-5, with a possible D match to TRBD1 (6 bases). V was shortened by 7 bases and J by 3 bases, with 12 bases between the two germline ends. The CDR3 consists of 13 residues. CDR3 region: CASKKQGEETQYF. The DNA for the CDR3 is TGTGCCAGCAAGAAACAGGGTGAAGAGACCCAGTACTTC.

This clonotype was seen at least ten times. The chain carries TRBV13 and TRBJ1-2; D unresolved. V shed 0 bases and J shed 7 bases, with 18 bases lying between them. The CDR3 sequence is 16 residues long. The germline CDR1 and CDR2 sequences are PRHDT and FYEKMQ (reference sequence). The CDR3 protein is CASSLGFVNPMGGYTF. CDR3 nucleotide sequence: TGTGCCAGCAGCTTAGGTTTCGTTAACCCGATGGGTGGCTACACCTTC.

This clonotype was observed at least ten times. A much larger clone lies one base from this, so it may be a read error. The CDR3 reads CASSTGVGAFF. The DNA of the CDR3 is TGTGCCAGCAGCACGGGAGTAGGAGCTTTCTTT. The J gene is TRBJ1-1, the V gene TRBV12-3 or TRBV12-4; unclear D gene. Between the trimmed V and J ends, which lost 6 bases and 10 bases, there was a span of 12 bases. The CDR3 contains 11 residues.

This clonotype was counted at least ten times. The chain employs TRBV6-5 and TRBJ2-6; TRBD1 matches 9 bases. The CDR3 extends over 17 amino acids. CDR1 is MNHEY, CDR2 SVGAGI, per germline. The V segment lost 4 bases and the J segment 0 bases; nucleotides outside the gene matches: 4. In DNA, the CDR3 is TGTGCCAGCAGTTTCGGGACAGGGACCTCTGGGGCCAACGTCCTGACTTTC. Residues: CASSFGTGTSGANVLTF.

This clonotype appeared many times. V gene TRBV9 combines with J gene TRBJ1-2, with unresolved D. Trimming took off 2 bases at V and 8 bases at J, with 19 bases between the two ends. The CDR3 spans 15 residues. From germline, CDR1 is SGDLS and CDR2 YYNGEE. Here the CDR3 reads CASSVEGTGVYGYTF. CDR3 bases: TGTGCCAGCAGCGTCGAGGGTACTGGGGTTTACGGCTACACCTTC. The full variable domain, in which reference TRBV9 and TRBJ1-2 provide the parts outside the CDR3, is DSGVTQTPKHLITATGQRVTLRCSPRSGDLSVYWYQQSLDQGLQFLIQYYNGEERAKGNILERFSAQQFPDLHSELNLSSLELGDSALYFCASSVEGTGVYGYTFGSGTRLTVV.

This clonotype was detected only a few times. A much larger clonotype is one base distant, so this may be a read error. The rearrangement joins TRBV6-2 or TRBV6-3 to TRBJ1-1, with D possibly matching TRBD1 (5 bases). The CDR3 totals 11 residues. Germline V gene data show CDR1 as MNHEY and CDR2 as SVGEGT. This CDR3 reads CASRRGTVAFF. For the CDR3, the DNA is TGTGCCAGCAGACGGGGCACTGTAGCTTTCTTT.

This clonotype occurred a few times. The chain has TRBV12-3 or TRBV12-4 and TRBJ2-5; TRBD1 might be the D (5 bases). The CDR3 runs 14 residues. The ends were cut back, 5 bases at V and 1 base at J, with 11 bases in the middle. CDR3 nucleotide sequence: TGTGCCAGCAGTATCCCGGACACCCAAGAGACCCAGTACTTC. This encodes CASSIPDTQETQYF.

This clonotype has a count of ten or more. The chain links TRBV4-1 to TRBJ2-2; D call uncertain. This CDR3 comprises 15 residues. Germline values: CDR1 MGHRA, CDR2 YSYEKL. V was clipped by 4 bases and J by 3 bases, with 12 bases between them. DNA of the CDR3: TGCGCCAGCAGCCCGACGGGTGGGGACACCGGGGAGCTGTTTTTT. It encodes CASSPTGGDTGELFF.

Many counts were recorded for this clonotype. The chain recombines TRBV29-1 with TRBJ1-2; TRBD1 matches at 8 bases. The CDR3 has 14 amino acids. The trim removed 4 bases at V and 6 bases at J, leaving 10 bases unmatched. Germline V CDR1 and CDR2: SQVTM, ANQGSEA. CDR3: CSVVGRTGSHGYTF. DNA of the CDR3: TGCAGCGTTGTAGGCCGGACAGGGAGCCATGGCTACACCTTC.

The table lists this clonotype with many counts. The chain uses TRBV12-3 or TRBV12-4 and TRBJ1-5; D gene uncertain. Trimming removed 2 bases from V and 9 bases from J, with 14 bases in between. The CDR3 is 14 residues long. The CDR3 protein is CASSLSHEVGPQHF. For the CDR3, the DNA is TGTGCCAGCAGTTTATCTCATGAGGTAGGGCCCCAGCATTTT.

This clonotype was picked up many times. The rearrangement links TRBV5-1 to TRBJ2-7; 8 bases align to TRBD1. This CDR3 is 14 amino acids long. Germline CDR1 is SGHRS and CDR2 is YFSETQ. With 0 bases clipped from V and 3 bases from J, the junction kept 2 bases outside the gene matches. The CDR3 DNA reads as TGCGCCAGCAGCTTGGTAACAGGGGGCTACGAGCAGTACTTC. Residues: CASSLVTGGYEQYF.

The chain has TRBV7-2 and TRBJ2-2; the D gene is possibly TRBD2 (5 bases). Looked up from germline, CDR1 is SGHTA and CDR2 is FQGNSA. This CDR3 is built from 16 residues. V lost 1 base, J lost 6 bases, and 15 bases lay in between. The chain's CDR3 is CASSLVPGSTAGELFF. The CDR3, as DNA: TGTGCCAGCAGCTTAGTGCCGGGGTCTACTGCCGGGGAGCTGTTTTTT.

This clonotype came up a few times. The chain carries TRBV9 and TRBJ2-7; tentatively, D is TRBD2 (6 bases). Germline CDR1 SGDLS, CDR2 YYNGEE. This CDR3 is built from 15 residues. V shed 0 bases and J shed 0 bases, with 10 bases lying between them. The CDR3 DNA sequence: TGTGCCAGCAGCGTAGATTGGGACTCCTCCTACGAGCAGTACTTC. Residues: CASSVDWDSSYEQYF.

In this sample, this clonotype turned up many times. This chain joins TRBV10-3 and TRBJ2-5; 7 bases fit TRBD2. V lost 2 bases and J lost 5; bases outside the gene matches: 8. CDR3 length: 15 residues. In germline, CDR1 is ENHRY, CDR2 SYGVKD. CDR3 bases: TGTGCCATCAGTGAGGACCCGACTAGCTCTGAGACCCAGTACTTC. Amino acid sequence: CAISEDPTSSETQYF.

In DNA form, the CDR3 reads TGTGCCAGCAGTTATGGATACCTTGGGCCTCAAGAGACCCAGTACTTC. Translation gives CASSYGYLGPQETQYF. V usage is TRBV6-5 and J usage is TRBJ2-5; D unclear. The V and J ends lost 3 bases and 2 bases respectively, with 16 bases between them. The length of the CDR3 is 16 residues. Germline V lookup: CDR1 MNHEY, CDR2 SVGAGI.

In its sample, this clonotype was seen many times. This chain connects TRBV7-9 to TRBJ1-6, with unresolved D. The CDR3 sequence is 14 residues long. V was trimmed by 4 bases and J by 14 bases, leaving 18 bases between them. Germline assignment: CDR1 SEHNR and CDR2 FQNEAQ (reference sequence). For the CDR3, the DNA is TGTGCCAGCAGCTCCGGAGAGACCGCGGGCACCCTCCACTTT. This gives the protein CASSSGETAGTLHF.

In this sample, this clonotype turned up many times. The chain's CDR3 is CAWRGRQGLETQYF. DNA for the CDR3: TGTGCCTGGAGGGGAAGACAGGGTTTAGAGACCCAGTACTTC. V usage is TRBV30 and J usage is TRBJ2-5, with 7 positions matching TRBD1. The germline V gene has CDR1 GTSNPN and CDR2 SVGIG (reference sequence). CDR3 length: 14 amino acids. The ends lost 3 bases at V and 4 bases at J; junction bases unmatched: 8. Full variable domain (rest looked up from reference TRBV30 and TRBJ2-5): SQTIHQWPATLVQPVGSPLSLECTVEGTSNPNLYWYRQAAGRGLQLLFYSVGIGQISSEVPQNLSASRPQDRQFILSSKKLLLSDSGFYLCAWRGRQGLETQYFGPGTRLLVL.

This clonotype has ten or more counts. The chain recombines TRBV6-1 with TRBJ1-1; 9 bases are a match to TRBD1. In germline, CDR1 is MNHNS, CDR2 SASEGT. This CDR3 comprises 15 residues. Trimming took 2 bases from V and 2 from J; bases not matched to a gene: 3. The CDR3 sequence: CASSETGGINTEAFF. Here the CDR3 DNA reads TGTGCCAGCAGTGAAACAGGGGGCATAAACACTGAAGCTTTCTTT.

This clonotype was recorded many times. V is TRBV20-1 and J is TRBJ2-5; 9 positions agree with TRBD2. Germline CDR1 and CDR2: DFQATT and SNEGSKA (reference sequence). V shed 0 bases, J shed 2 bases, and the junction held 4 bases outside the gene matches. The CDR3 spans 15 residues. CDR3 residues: CSARDGSGRQETQYF. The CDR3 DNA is TGCAGTGCTAGAGATGGTAGCGGGAGACAAGAGACCCAGTACTTC.

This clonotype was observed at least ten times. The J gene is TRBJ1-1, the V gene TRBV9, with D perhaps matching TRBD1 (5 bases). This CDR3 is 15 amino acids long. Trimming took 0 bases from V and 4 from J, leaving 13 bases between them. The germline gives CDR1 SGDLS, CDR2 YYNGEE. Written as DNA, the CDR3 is TGTGCCAGCAGCGTAGCTTTGGGGCGCCTCACTGAAGCTTTCTTT. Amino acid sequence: CASSVALGRLTEAFF.

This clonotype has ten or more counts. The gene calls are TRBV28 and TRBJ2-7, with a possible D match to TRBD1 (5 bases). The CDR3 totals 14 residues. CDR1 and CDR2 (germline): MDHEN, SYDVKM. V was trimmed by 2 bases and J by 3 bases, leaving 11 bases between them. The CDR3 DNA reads TGTGCCAGCAGTTTAAAGGGGCTCAACTACGAGCAGTACTTC. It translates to CASSLKGLNYEQYF.

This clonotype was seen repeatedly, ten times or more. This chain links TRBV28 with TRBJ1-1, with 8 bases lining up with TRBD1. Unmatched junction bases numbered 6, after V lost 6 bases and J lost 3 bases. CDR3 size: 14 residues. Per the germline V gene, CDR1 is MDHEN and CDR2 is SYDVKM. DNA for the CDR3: TGTGCCAGCAGCTCTCGACAGGGGTACACTGAAGCTTTCTTT. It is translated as CASSSRQGYTEAFF.